This TCR beta chain is drawn from a study of blood T cell repertoires in COVID-19. Study-level background: Sources were T cells, B-cell-depleted T cells, or PBMCs; the material itself was cDNA or gDNA.

Authors' data handling: Nucleated cell number was recorded as an estimate derived from reference gene primer amplification. Sequencing used immunoSEQ multiplex PCR; TCRdb keeps in-frame clones, though not all of them. That table gives V, J and clone size, and the DNA gave D and trimming. The profile shows 130,000 or so clones, about 88% of them singletons. Germline CDR1 LNHDA, CDR2 SQIVND (reference sequence). V lost 5 bases, J lost 8 bases, and 15 bases lay in between. The CDR3 spans 13 residues. Participants had their cohort set by participant-reported clinical history. The source of this sequence is a man aged 35-49 years with acute COVID-19. The sequencing sample was made of PBMCs or T cells enriched from blood (not recorded which). J is TRBJ1-2 and V is TRBV19; tentatively, D is TRBD1 (6 bases). The CDR3 is CASSPPTGGGYTF. CDR3 bases: TGTGCCAGTAGTCCTCCGACAGGTGGGGGCTACACCTTC.